The entry below gives a single TCR beta chain sequence along with its context. Its cognate antigen is unknown. The source of the sample is a study of blood T cells in healthy people across ages. General study results and limits: Naive T cell percentage strongly correlated with TCR beta diversity. Lack of knowledge of donor CMV status possibly confounded expanded clonotype changes.

The second PCR ran roughly 6 to 12 cycles with a sample-barcoded 5' primer and J-beta primers. Every cDNA molecule bore a tag from a template-switch adaptor containing 12 random nucleotides. TCRdb reprocessed the 5' RACE reads via MiXCR and lists one record per CDR3 protein. The sample gives under 2,000,000 distinct CDR3 sequences, 49% of which show up once; about 2.1% is in the top ten. Sequenced sample: blood. This TCR derives from a woman aged 40 to 49 in good health.

DNA for the CDR3: TGTGCCAGCAGCTTTGCCCGACTCCCACGGGAAATCACAGATACGCAGTATTTT. Amino acids: CASSFARLPREITDTQYF. This chain links TRBV7-9 with TRBJ2-3; TRBD2 might be the D (5 bases). The CDR3 has 18 residues. Trimming stripped 3 bases from V and 2 bases from J, with 21 bases between. Germline-derived CDR1 and CDR2 are SEHNR and FQNEAQ (reference sequence).